This TCR beta chain was observed in a study of liver allograft versus peripheral blood T cells. Across the whole study: Within transplanted livers, the T cell receptor repertoires were examined and compared against the repertoires present in the peripheral blood of liver transplant recipients.

This clonotype was picked up one time. A clone one base away is much larger, so this may be a read error. Because the CDR3 is missing its conserved closing phenylalanine or tryptophan, this is likely a read error. TCRdb re-analysed the reads in MiXCR, keeping a single row per CDR3 protein. The sample holds roughly 3,700 distinct CDR3 sequences, about 18% seen once. The clonotype originates from a human patient who had a liver transplant. Some T cells may have originated in the graft donor.

The CDR3 here is CASSGSEYSNQPQHS. The CDR3 DNA is TGTGCCAGCAGTGGGTCAGAGTATAGCAATCAGCCCCAGCATTCT. This rearrangement joins TRBV28 to TRBJ1-5; D gene uncertain. The CDR3 loop spans 15 amino acids. Germline CDR1 is MDHEN and CDR2 is SYDVKM. V lost 5 bases, J lost 0 bases, and 11 bases lay in between.